This T cell receptor (beta chain) was captured by sequencing in a study of blood T cell repertoires in COVID-19. In the study overall: Material from acute and convalescent COVID-19 was sourced from the United States, Italy and Spain. T cells, B-cell-depleted T cells, or PBMCs supplied cDNA or gDNA.

Germline V CDR1 and CDR2: MNHEY, SVGAGI. After removal of 6 bases from V and 3 bases from J, the junction contained 6 bases not matched to a gene. This CDR3 is 14 amino acids long. Study processing details: Nucleated cell counts were estimated from reference gene primer amplification. Here immunoSEQ multiplex PCR was the method, and the copy in TCRdb shows in-frame clones only, minus some. V and J calls and clone size are as listed in that table; D and trimming were resolved from the DNA. Here the sample spans about 88,000 clones, 80% to 90% being singletons. This clonotype was sampled from an elderly man with acute or convalescent COVID-19. The J gene is TRBJ1-1, the V gene TRBV6-5, with 8 nucleotides matching TRBD1. What was sequenced was peripheral blood. The CDR3 DNA reads TGTGCCAGCAGCTTGTCAGGGGGCTACACTGAAGCTTTCTTT. Encoded protein: CASSLSGGYTEAFF.